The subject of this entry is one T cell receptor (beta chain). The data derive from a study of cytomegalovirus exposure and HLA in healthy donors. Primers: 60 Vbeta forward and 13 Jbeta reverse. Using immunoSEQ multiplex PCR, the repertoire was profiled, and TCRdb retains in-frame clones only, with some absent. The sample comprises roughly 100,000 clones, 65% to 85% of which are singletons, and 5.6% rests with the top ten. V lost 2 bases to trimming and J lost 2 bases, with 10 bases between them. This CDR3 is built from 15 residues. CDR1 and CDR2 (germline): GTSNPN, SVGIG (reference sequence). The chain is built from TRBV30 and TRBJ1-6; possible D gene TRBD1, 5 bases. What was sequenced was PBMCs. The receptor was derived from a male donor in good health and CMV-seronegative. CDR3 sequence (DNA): TGTGCCTGGAGTTCGAAGGGGACCTATAATTCACCCCTCCACTTT. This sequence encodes CAWSSKGTYNSPLHF.